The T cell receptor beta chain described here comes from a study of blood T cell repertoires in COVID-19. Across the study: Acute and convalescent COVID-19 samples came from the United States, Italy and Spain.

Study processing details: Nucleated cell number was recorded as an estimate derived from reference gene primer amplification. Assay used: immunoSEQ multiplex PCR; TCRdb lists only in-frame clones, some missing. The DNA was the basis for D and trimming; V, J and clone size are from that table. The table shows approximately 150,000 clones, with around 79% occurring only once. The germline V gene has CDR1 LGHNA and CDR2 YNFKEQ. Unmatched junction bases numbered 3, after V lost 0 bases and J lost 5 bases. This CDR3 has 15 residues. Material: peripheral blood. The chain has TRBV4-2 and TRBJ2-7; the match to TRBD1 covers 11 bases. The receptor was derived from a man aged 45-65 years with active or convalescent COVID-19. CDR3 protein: CASSQELGQGDEQYF. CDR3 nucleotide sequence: TGTGCCAGCAGCCAAGAACTGGGACAGGGGGACGAGCAGTACTTC.